The 10 T cell receptor beta chains given below trace back to one sample, sequenced in a study of T cell repertoires in cytomegalovirus infection. Their recognized antigens are unknown. Via MiXCR, TCRdb re-called the reads, giving one row per CDR3 protein. Among some 800,000 distinct CDR3 sequences, 29% were seen once, and the ten largest hold 10% to 15%. Sequenced material: cultured CD8+ T cells from PBMCs, taken from culture after CMV antigen stimulation. All receptors come from a human donor in good health (CMV status not recorded). Some clones in this sample may be carry-over from other donors' samples.

V and J are TRBV12-3 or TRBV12-4 and TRBJ1-1; 7 positions agree with TRBD1. The CDR3 is 14 amino acids. The ends lost 8 bases at V and 6 bases at J; junction bases unmatched: 12. CDR3 in amino acids: CASDETGLAPEAFF. CDR3 in DNA: TGTGCCAGCGATGAGACAGGGCTTGCCCCTGAAGCTTTCTTT.

The chain recombines TRBV9 with TRBJ2-1; D not certain. Germline V lookup: CDR1 SGDLS, CDR2 YYNGEE. CDR3 size: 14 residues. V was shortened by 1 base and J by 0 bases, with 5 bases between the two germline ends. In DNA, the CDR3 is TGTGCCAGCAGCGTAATAGGCTCCTACAATGAGCAGTTCTTC. It specifies CASSVIGSYNEQFF.

The V gene is TRBV7-1, the J gene TRBJ2-3; 7 positions agree with TRBD2. TRBV7-1 is reported as an ORF; its role is uncertain. The V and J ends lost 5 bases and 2 bases, in that order; junction bases with no gene match: 7. The CDR3 has 15 residues. Written as DNA, the CDR3 is TGTGCCAGCAGCACCACTAGCGATAACACAGATACGCAGTATTTT. Translation: CASSTTSDNTDTQYF.

This clonotype was detected a few times. The chain has TRBV7-9 and TRBJ1-5; no definite D call. The germline CDR1 and CDR2 sequences are SEHNR and FQNEAQ (reference sequence). V was clipped by 1 base and J by 7 bases, with 2 bases between them. CDR3 size: 11 residues. CDR3 residues: CASSLVQPQHF. The CDR3 region has the DNA TGTGCCAGCAGCTTAGTACAGCCCCAGCATTTT.

The chain uses TRBV10-3 and TRBJ2-1, with D perhaps TRBD1 (6 bases). This CDR3 spans 12 amino acids. CDR1 is ENHRY, CDR2 SYGVKD, per germline. V shed 6 bases and J shed 12 bases, with 15 bases lying between them. This CDR3 reads CAIRQRQVGQFF. The CDR3, as DNA: TGTGCCATCAGACAAAGACAGGTCGGGCAGTTCTTC.

This clonotype has just a few counts. This chain joins TRBV7-6 and TRBJ1-6; D unclear. Germline assignment: CDR1 SGHVS and CDR2 FNYEAQ. Trimming shortened V by 0 bases and J by 7 bases, and 10 bases separated the two germline ends. The CDR3 contains 15 residues. For the CDR3, the DNA is TGTGCCAGCAGCTTAGCCGGGGAGAGGAATTCACCCCTCCACTTT. Translated: CASSLAGERNSPLHF.

This clonotype showed up many times. This chain connects TRBV7-2 to TRBJ2-1; D is perhaps TRBD1 (6 bases). The V gene's germline CDR1 is SGHTA and CDR2 FQGNSA. The CDR3 loop spans 11 amino acids. V was trimmed by 3 bases and J by 10 bases, leaving 7 bases between them. CDR3 amino acids: CASSLDSEQFF. In nucleotides, the CDR3 is TGTGCCAGCAGCTTGGACAGCGAGCAGTTCTTC. Drawing the rest from reference TRBV7-2 and TRBJ2-1, the complete variable domain is GAGVSQSPSNKVTEKGKDVELRCDPISGHTALYWYRQSLGQGLEFLIYFQGNSAPDKSGLPSDRFSAERTGGSVSTLTIQRTQQEDSAVYLCASSLDSEQFFGPGTRLTVL.

The chain recombines TRBV7-8 with TRBJ1-4, with 10 bases fitting TRBD1. The germline gives CDR1 SGHVS, CDR2 FQNEAQ. CDR3 size: 17 residues. V lost 6 bases to trimming and J lost 2 bases; unmatched junction nucleotides: 9. In DNA, the CDR3 is TGTGCCAGCAGAACAGAGGGACAGGGGCTGACTAATGAAAAACTGTTTTTT. Translation: CASRTEGQGLTNEKLFF.

This chain links TRBV4-2 with TRBJ1-4; possible D gene TRBD1, 5 bases. Germline-derived CDR1 and CDR2 are LGHNA and YNFKEQ. The CDR3 is 18 residues long. The V end was cut by 3 bases, the J end by 8 bases, with 25 bases between. The CDR3 sequence: CASSQGTLSGALWEKLFF. The CDR3 nucleotides are TGTGCCAGCAGCCAGGGAACGTTATCTGGGGCGCTTTGGGAAAAACTGTTTTTT.

The chain combines TRBV20-1 with TRBJ1-2; TRBD1 aligns across 12 bases. CDR1 DFQATT and CDR2 SNEGSKA come from the germline V gene (reference sequence). This CDR3 comprises 13 residues. V trimming: 6 bases; J trimming: 4 bases; junction bases outside the gene matches: 3. The DNA of the CDR3 is TGCAGTGCCCCGGGACAGGGGGCCTATGGCTACACCTTC. Protein sequence: CSAPGQGAYGYTF.